Each of the 8 T cell receptor beta chains below was sequenced from the same sample in a study of OX40 agonist ivuxolimab in advanced cancers. TCRdb's table, derived via immunoSEQ multiplex PCR, lists solely in-frame clones and lacks some. The table records tens of thousands of clones, approximately 92% of them present only once. Sample: CD4+ or CD8+ T cells sorted from blood, taken in a trial of the OX40 agonist ivuxolimab. The receptors stem from an adult with an advanced solid tumor such as melanoma, head and neck, liver or kidney cancer.

This clone occurred once. J is TRBJ1-2 and V is TRBV6-6, with D unresolved. CDR3 length: 12 amino acids. Germline loops: CDR1 MNHNY, CDR2 SVGAGI (reference sequence). The ends were cut back, 0 bases at V and 5 bases at J, with 4 bases in the middle. In DNA form, the CDR3 reads TGTGCCAGCAGTTACTCGGGATATGGCTACACCTTC. Translated, it gives CASSYSGYGYTF.

The CDR3 loop is CASSQGGDSQQFF. In DNA form, the CDR3 reads TGCGCCAGCAGCCAAGGGGGGGACAGTCAGCAGTTCTTC. This chain connects TRBV4-3 to TRBJ2-1; tentative D call: TRBD1 (7 bases). Trimming removed 1 base at V and 11 bases at J, with 12 bases between. Germline V gene lookup returns CDR1 LGHNA and CDR2 YSLEER. This CDR3 spans 13 amino acids.

V is TRBV27 and J is TRBJ2-6; no firm D call. Germline V CDR1 and CDR2: MNHEY, SMNVEV (reference sequence). The CDR3 spans 16 residues. V lost 5 bases, J lost 0 bases, and 11 bases lay in between. This CDR3 is CASSPTKSSGANVLTF. Written as DNA, the CDR3 is TGTGCCAGCAGTCCCACTAAAAGCTCTGGGGCCAACGTCCTGACTTTC.

This chain links TRBV27 with TRBJ1-2; possible D gene TRBD1, 5 bases. The CDR3 extends over 16 amino acids. Per germline, CDR1 MNHEY and CDR2 SMNVEV (reference sequence). The V and J ends lost 3 bases and 1 base respectively, with 15 bases between them. This chain's CDR3 is CASSFLRQGHNYGYTF. CDR3 nucleotide sequence: TGTGCCAGCAGTTTCCTCCGTCAGGGCCATAACTATGGCTACACCTTC.

The V gene is TRBV6-5, the J gene TRBJ2-7; D perhaps matches TRBD1 (5 bases). The germline V gene encodes CDR1 MNHEY and CDR2 SVGAGI. V was cut by 11 bases and J by 2 bases, with 10 bases left in between. The CDR3 is made up of 11 amino acids. The CDR3 DNA is TGTGCCGTCAGGGATCCCTACGAGCAGTACTTC. This sequence encodes CAVRDPYEQYF.

The CDR3 here is CASTESGLATDTQYF. CDR3 DNA: TGTGCCAGTACCGAATCGGGACTAGCGACGGATACGCAGTATTTT. The chain combines TRBV19 with TRBJ2-3; 10 bases are a match to TRBD2. V dropped 7 bases and J dropped 6; count of bases not matched to a gene: 10. The CDR3 consists of 15 residues. Germline loops: CDR1 LNHDA, CDR2 SQIVND (reference sequence).

The genes are TRBV30 and TRBJ2-5; 9 positions agree with TRBD1. Germline CDR1 reads GTSNPN; CDR2 reads SVGIG (reference sequence). J was trimmed by 5 bases and V by 0 bases; bases with no gene match: 7. The CDR3 consists of 15 residues. The CDR3 is CAWSVSGTGRETQYF. The DNA for the CDR3 is TGTGCCTGGAGTGTAAGCGGGACAGGGAGGGAGACCCAGTACTTC.

V and J are TRBV5-1 and TRBJ1-6, with D possibly matching TRBD1 (5 bases). Trimming removed 10 bases from V and 5 bases from J, with 13 bases in between. The CDR3 has 13 residues. Germline CDR1 is SGHRS and CDR2 is YFSETQ. The CDR3 region is CASAPGNNSPLHF. As DNA, the CDR3 is TGCGCCTCAGCGCCAGGGAATAATTCACCCCTCCACTTT.